This T cell receptor (beta chain) came from a study of blood T cell repertoires in COVID-19. TCRdb's table, derived via immunoSEQ multiplex PCR, lists solely in-frame clones and lacks some. The sample lists 150,000 to 200,000 clones, 80% to 90% occurring once. This CDR3 spans 15 amino acids. The V gene's germline CDR1 is LGHNA and CDR2 YNFKEQ. Trimming took 0 bases from V and 2 from J, leaving 8 bases between them. Source material: peripheral blood. The chain links TRBV4-2 to TRBJ1-3; D is ambiguous. The clonotype comes from a man between 50 and 59 years old with active or convalescent COVID-19. The CDR3 DNA reads as TGTGCCAGCAGCCAAGAATCGAGAACTGGAAACACCATATATTTT. It translates to CASSQESRTGNTIYF.